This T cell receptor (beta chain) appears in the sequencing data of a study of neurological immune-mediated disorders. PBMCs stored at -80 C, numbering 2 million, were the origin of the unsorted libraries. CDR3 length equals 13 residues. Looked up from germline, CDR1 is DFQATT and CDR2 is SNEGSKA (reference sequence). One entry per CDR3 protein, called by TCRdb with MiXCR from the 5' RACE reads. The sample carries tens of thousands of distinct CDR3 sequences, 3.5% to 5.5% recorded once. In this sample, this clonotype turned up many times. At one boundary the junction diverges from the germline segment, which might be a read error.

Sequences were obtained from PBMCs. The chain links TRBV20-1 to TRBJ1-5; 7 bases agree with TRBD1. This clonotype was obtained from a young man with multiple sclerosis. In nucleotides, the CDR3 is TGCAGTGCCAGAGGGACAGTTAATCAGCCCCAGCATTTT. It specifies CSARGTVNQPQHF.